This T cell receptor (beta chain) was retrieved from a study of post-analysis software for immune sequencing data. Study in general: Clinical courses comprised relapsing-remitting, secondary progressive and progressive-relapsing multiple sclerosis. Study-wide results and limits: TRBV5-6, TRBV5-1 and TRBV20-1 were among five TRBV segments more frequent in patients than controls. Diversity measured as normalized Chao1 was significantly lower in multiple sclerosis patients than in controls. By F measure, samples from a shared preparation batch strongly co-clustered.

This CDR3 contains 16 residues. CDR1 and CDR2 (germline): SNHLY, FYNNEI. Trimming took off 3 bases at V and 0 bases at J, with 14 bases between the two ends. To note about this clonotype: Its antigen is currently unknown.

Unique molecular identifiers were carried by the TCR beta cDNA libraries. Researchers reported roughly 0.5 million cDNA molecules coming from around 1 to 10 million T cells. MiXCR, applied by TCRdb to the PCR reads, yields one record per CDR3 protein. The repertoire holds 500,000 to 600,000 distinct CDR3 sequences, with about 40% as singletons. The material sequenced was blood. This sequence was found in a girl aged 5-17 years with multiple sclerosis. The rearrangement uses TRBV2 and TRBJ2-5; the D gene is possibly TRBD1 (6 bases). The CDR3 region is CASSDRTDTYQETQYF. The CDR3 DNA reads TGTGCCAGCAGTGATAGGACAGACACCTACCAAGAGACCCAGTACTTC.